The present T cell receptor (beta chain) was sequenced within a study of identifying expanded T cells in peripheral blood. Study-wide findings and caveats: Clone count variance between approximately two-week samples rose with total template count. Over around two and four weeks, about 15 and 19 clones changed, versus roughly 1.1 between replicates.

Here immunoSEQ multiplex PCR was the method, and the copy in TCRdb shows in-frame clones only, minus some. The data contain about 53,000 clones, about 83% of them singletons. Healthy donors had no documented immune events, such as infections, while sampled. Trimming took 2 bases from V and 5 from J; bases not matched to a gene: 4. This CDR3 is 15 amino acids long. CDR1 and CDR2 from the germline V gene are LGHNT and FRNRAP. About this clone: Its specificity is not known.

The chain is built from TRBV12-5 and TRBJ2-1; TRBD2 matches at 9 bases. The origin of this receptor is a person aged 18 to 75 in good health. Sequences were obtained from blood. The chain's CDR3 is CASGLSGRRNNEQFF. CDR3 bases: TGTGCTAGTGGTTTGAGCGGGAGGAGAAACAATGAGCAGTTCTTC.